The clone carrying this TCR beta chain was seen a handful of times. Its antigen is not identified. This entry belongs to a study of beta chain features in type 1 diabetes. Every bit of the isolated RNA underwent reverse transcription, so sequencing read expressed TCRB transcripts. Data came from immunoSEQ multiplex PCR; TCRdb stores just in-frame clones and leaves some out. The sample lists about 640,000 clones; around 11% were seen once. This CDR3 spans 12 amino acids. The V gene lost 2 bases and the J gene lost 6 bases, with 8 bases spanning the gap. CDR1 and CDR2 (germline): MDHEN, SYDVKM. Sorting based on CD45RO/CCR7/CD25/CD127/CD95/CD27 separated CD4+ naive, central memory, regulatory and stem cell-like memory cells. Study-wide results and caveats: Significant though moderate, a shortening of TCRB CDR3s appeared in all four CD4+ subsets of Type 1 diabetes patients. Relative to healthy donors, patients appeared to have naive, central memory and Treg TCRB repertoires that were more similar.

What was sequenced was naive CD4+ T cells from blood. V and J are TRBV28 and TRBJ2-7; D uncertain. This TCR came from a young man with type 1 diabetes. CDR3 sequence (DNA): TGTGCCAGCAGTTTAATTCGTTTCGAGCAGTACTTC. Its translation: CASSLIRFEQYF.